Below are 2 T cell receptor beta chains sequenced from a single sample in a study of T cell repertoires in cytomegalovirus infection. Their antigen targets remain unknown. Using its own MiXCR run on the reads, TCRdb lists one record per CDR3 protein. The sample contains roughly 46,000 distinct CDR3 sequences, approximately 22% of which appear only once. Sequencing was performed on PBMCs, sequenced either directly or after in vitro stimulation (not recorded which). The receptors stem from a human donor in good health (CMV status not recorded). Some clones in this sample may be carry-over from other donors' samples.

There are many counts of this clonotype. The J gene is TRBJ2-7, the V gene TRBV12-3 or TRBV12-4, with TRBD2 as a possible D gene (5 bases). The CDR3 loop spans 12 amino acids. Deletions cut 2 bases from V and 5 bases from J, with 7 bases between. Here the CDR3 DNA reads TGTGCCAGCAGTTTATACGGGAACGAGCAGTACTTC. As protein: CASSLYGNEQYF.

This clonotype was seen a handful of times. V is TRBV2 and J is TRBJ2-2; maybe TRBD2 (5 bases). Trimming shortened V by 8 bases and J by 5 bases, and 9 bases separated the two germline ends. Germline V lookup: CDR1 SNHLY, CDR2 FYNNEI. The CDR3 spans 12 residues. This chain's CDR3 is CASLTGTGELFF. CDR3 sequence (DNA): TGTGCCAGCCTGACGGGGACCGGGGAGCTGTTTTTT.